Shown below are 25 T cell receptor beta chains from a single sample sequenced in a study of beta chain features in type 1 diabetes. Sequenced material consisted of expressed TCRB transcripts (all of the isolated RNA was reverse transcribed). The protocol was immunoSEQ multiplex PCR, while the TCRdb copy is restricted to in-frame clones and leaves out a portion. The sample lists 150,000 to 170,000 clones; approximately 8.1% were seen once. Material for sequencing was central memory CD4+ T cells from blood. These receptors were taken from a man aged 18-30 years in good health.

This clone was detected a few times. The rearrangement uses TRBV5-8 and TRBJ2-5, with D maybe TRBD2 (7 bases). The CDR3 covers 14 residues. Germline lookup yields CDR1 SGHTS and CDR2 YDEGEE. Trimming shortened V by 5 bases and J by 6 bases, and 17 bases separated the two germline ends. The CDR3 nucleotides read TGTGCCAGCAGTCCTAGAGGGGGGGCGAAGACCCAGTACTTC. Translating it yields CASSPRGGAKTQYF.

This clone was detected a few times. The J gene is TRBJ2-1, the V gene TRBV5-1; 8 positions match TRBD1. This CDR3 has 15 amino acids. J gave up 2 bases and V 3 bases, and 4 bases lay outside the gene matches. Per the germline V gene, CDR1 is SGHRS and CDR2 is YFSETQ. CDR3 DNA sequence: TGCGCCAGCAGCTCGCGGACAGGGACCTACAATGAGCAGTTCTTC. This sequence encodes CASSSRTGTYNEQFF.

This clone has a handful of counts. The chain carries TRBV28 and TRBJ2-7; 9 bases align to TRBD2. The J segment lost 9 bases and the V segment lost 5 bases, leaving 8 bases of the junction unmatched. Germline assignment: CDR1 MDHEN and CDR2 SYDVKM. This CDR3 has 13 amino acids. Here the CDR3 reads CASSVARGGRQYF. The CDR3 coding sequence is TGTGCCAGCAGTGTAGCGCGGGGGGGGCGGCAGTACTTC.

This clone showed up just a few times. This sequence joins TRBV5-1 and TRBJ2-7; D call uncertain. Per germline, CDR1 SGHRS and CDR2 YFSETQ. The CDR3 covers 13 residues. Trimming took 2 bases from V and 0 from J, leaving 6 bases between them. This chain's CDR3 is CASSFELSYEQYF. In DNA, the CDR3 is TGCGCCAGCAGCTTCGAACTCTCCTACGAGCAGTACTTC. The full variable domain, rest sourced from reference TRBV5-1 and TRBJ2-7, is KAGVTQTPRYLIKTRGQQVTLSCSPISGHRSVSWYQQTPGQGLQFLFEYFSETQRNKGNFPGRFSGRQFSNSRSEMNVSTLELGDSALYLCASSFELSYEQYFGPGTRLTVT.

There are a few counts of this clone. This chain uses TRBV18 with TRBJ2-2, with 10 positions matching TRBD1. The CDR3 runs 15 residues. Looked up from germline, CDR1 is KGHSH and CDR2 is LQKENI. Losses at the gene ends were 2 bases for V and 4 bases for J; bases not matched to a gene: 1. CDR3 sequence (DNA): TGTGCCAGCTCACCATGGACAGGGGGCACCGGGGAGCTGTTTTTT. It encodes CASSPWTGGTGELFF.

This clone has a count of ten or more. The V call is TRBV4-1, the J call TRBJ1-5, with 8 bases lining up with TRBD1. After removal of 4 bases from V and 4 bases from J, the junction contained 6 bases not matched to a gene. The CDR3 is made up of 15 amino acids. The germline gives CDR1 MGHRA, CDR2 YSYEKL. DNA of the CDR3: TGCGCCAGCAGCCTCGGGACAGGAGGAAATCAGCCCCAGCATTTT. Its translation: CASSLGTGGNQPQHF.

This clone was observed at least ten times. CDR3 bases: TGTGCCAGCAGCATTACAGCGAACACTGAAGCTTTCTTT. It is translated as CASSITANTEAFF. The chain couples TRBV7-9 to TRBJ1-1; D is undetermined. Per the germline V gene, CDR1 is SEHNR and CDR2 is FQNEAQ (reference sequence). Trimming removed 5 bases at V and 1 base at J, with 8 bases between. The CDR3 contains 13 residues.

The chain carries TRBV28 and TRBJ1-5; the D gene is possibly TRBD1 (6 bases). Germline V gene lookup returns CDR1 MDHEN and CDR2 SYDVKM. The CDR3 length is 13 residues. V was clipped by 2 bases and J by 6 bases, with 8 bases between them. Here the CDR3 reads CASSLLRGQPQHF. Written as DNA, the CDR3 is TGTGCCAGCAGTTTACTCAGGGGTCAGCCCCAGCATTTT.

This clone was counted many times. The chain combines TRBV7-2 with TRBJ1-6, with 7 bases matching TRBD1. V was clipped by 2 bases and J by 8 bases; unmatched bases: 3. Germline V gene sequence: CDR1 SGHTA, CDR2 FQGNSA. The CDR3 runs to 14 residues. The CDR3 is CASSLRGRDSPLHF. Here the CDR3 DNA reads TGTGCCAGCAGCTTAAGGGGGCGGGATTCACCCCTCCACTTT.

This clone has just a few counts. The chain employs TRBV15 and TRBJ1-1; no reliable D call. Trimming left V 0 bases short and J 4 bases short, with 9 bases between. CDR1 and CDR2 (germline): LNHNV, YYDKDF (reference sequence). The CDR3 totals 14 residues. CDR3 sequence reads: CATSREGVGTEAFF. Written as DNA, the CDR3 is TGTGCCACCAGCAGAGAAGGAGTAGGCACTGAAGCTTTCTTT.

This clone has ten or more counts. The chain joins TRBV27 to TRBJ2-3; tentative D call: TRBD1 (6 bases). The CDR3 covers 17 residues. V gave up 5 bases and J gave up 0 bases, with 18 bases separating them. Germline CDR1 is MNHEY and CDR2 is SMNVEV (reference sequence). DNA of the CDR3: TGTGCCAGCAGTGCGCGCCGGACAGCCCATAGCACAGATACGCAGTATTTT. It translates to CASSARRTAHSTDTQYF.

Here the CDR3 reads CASASGGVSSYEQYF. The CDR3 region has the DNA TGTGCCAGCGCTAGCGGGGGGGTCAGCTCCTACGAGCAGTACTTC. The chain uses TRBV2 and TRBJ2-7, with 12 bases lining up with TRBD2. The CDR3 consists of 15 residues. Germline CDR1 SNHLY, CDR2 FYNNEI. The trim removed 8 bases at V and 0 bases at J, leaving 5 bases unmatched. The full variable domain, with the rest looked up from reference TRBV2 and TRBJ2-7, is EPEVTQTPSHQVTQMGQEVILRCVPISNHLYFYWYRQILGQKVEFLVSFYNNEISEKSEIFDDQFSVERPDGSNFTLKIRSTKLEDSAMYFCASASGGVSSYEQYFGPGTRLTVT.

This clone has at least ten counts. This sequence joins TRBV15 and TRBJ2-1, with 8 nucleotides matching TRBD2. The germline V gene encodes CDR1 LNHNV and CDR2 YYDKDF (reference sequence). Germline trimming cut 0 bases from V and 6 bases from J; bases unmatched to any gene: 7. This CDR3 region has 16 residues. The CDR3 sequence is CATSRDLTGGTNEQFF. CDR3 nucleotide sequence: TGTGCCACCAGCAGAGATCTTACGGGAGGGACCAATGAGCAGTTCTTC.

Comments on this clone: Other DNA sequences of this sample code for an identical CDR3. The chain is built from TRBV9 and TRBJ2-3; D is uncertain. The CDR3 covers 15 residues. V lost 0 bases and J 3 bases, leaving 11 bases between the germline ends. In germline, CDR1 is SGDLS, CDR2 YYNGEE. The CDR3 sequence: CASSVVERRTDTQYF. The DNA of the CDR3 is TGTGCCAGCAGCGTAGTGGAGAGACGGACAGATACGCAGTATTTT.

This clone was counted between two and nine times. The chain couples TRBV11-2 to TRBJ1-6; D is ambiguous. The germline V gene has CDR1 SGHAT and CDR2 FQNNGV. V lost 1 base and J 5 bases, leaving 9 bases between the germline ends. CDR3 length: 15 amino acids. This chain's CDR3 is CASSLAHGNNSPLHF. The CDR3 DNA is TGTGCCAGCAGCTTAGCACACGGGAATAATTCACCCCTCCACTTT.

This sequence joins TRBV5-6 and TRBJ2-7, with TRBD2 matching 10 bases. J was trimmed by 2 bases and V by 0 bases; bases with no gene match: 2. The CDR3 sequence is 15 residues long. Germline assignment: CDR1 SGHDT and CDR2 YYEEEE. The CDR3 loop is CASSLVGTSAYEQYF. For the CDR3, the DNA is TGTGCCAGCAGCTTGGTCGGGACTAGCGCCTACGAGCAGTACTTC.

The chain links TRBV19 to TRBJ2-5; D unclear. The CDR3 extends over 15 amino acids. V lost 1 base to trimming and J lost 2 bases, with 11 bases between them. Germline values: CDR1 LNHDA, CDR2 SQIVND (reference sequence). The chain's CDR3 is CASSIVARPQETQYF. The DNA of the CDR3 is TGTGCCAGTAGTATAGTGGCGCGGCCACAAGAGACCCAGTACTTC.

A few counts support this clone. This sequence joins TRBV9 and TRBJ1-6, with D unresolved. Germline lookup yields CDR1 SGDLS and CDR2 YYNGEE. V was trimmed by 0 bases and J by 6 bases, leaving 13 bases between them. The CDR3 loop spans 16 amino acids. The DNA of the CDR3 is TGTGCCAGCAGCGTAGATCCCAGGACTTCTAATTCACCCCTCCACTTT. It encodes CASSVDPRTSNSPLHF.

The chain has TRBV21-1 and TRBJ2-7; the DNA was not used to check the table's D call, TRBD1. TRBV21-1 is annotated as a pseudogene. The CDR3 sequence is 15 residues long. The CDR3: CASIQGGDKAYEQYF. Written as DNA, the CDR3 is TGTGCCAGCATTCAAGGGGGCGATAAGGCCTACGAGCAGTACTTC.

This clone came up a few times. The CDR3 region has the DNA TGTGCCATAGGCGGGACTTACAATGAGCAGTTCTTC. Protein product: CAIGGTYNEQFF. This chain connects TRBV7-2 to TRBJ2-1; possibly TRBD2 for D (6 bases). The CDR3 is 12 amino acids. Trimming left V 10 bases short and J 4 bases short, with 11 bases between. Germline V CDR1 and CDR2: SGHTA, FQGNSA.

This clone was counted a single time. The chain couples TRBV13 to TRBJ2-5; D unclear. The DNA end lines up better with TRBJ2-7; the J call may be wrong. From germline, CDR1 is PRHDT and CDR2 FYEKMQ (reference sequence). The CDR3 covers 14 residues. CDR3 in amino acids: CASSLGASNYEQYF. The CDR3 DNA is TGTGCCAGCAGCTTAGGCGCCAGCAACTACGAGCAGTACTTC.

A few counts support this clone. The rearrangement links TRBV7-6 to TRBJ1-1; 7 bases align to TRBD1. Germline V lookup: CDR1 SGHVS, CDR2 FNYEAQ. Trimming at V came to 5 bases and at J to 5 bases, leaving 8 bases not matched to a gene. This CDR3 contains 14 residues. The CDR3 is CASSAQGGGTEAFF. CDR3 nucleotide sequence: TGTGCCAGCAGCGCCCAGGGGGGCGGGACTGAAGCTTTCTTT.

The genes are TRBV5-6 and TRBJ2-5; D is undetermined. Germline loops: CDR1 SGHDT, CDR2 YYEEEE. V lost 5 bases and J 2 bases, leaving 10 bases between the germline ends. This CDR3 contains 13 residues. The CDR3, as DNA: TGTGCCAGCAGTAGTCACCTTCAAGAGACCCAGTACTTC. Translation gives CASSSHLQETQYF.

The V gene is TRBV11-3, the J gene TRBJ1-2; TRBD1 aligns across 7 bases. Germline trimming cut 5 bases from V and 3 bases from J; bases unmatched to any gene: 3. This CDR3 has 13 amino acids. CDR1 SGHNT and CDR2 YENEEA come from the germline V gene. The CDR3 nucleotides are TGTGCCAGCAGCCCAGGACAGGACTATGGCTACACCTTC. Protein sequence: CASSPGQDYGYTF.

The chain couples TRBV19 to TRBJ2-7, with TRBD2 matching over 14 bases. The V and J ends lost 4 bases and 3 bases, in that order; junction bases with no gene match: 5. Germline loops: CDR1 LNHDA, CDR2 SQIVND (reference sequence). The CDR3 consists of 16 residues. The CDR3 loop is CASSKRGLAGDYEQYF. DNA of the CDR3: TGTGCCAGTAGTAAACGGGGACTAGCGGGAGACTACGAGCAGTACTTC.